These 25 T cell receptor beta chains were sequenced from one sample in a study of blood T cell repertoires in COVID-19. The table came from immunoSEQ multiplex PCR; TCRdb's copy has only in-frame clones and leaves some out. The table lists around 130,000 clones, about four fifths of them singletons, with about a sixth in the top ten. The sequenced sample consisted of peripheral blood. All receptors derive from a woman in her 50s with acute or convalescent COVID-19.

This chain connects TRBV19 to TRBJ1-4; no definite D call. This CDR3 spans 14 amino acids. CDR1 is LNHDA and CDR2 is SQIVND in the germline V gene (reference sequence). The V gene lost 4 bases and the J gene lost 5 bases, with 11 bases spanning the gap. The CDR3 region has the DNA TGTGCCAGTAGTAAGACTGATACCAATGAAAAACTGTTTTTT. It specifies CASSKTDTNEKLFF.

The chain is built from TRBV5-1 and TRBJ2-1, with D unclear. Germline V gives CDR1 SGHRS, CDR2 YFSETQ. Trimming cost V 0 bases and J 5 bases, with 12 bases left between them. This CDR3 contains 15 residues. CDR3 nucleotide sequence: TGCGCCAGCAGCTTGGGGCCTGGAGCAAACAATGAGCAGTTCTTC. Its translation: CASSLGPGANNEQFF.

The V gene is TRBV7-3, the J gene TRBJ1-1; perhaps TRBD1 as D (5 bases). Germline loops: CDR1 SGHTA, CDR2 FQGTGA. The CDR3 consists of 13 residues. V lost 1 base to trimming and J lost 7 bases, with 10 bases between them. The CDR3: CASSLRPDSEAFF. The CDR3 coding sequence is TGTGCCAGCAGCTTAAGGCCCGACAGTGAAGCTTTCTTT.

The chain links TRBV25-1 to TRBJ1-4, with 8 bases lining up with TRBD1. The CDR3 runs to 14 residues. V lost 6 bases, J lost 7 bases, and 7 bases stayed unmatched. Germline CDR1 and CDR2: MGHDK and SYGVNS. The CDR3 DNA is TGTGCCAGCAGGGGTGCAGGGGGCAGTGAAAAACTGTTTTTT. Amino acid sequence: CASRGAGGSEKLFF.

This chain joins TRBV18 and TRBJ2-6; 7 nucleotides line up with TRBD2. Per the germline V gene, CDR1 is KGHSH and CDR2 is LQKENI. Trimming took 3 bases from V and 0 from J; bases not matched to a gene: 8. The CDR3 is 18 residues long. CDR3 loop: CASSPGLSFSSGANVLTF. The DNA for the CDR3 is TGTGCCAGCTCACCGGGACTAAGTTTTAGCTCTGGGGCCAACGTCCTGACTTTC.

The genes are TRBV9 and TRBJ2-2; 7 nucleotides line up with TRBD1. V trimming: 0 bases; J trimming: 5 bases; junction bases outside the gene matches: 13. Germline CDR1 and CDR2: SGDLS and YYNGEE. The CDR3 has 18 amino acids. DNA of the CDR3: TGTGCCAGCAGCGTAGGGTTACAGGGGAAGGGGGATACCGGGGAGCTGTTTTTT. It specifies CASSVGLQGKGDTGELFF.

The chain uses TRBV9 and TRBJ1-2; 7 bases agree with TRBD1. CDR1 is SGDLS and CDR2 is YYNGEE in the germline V gene. Trimming removed 2 bases from V and 6 bases from J; junction bases left unmatched: 7. The CDR3 has 14 amino acids. The CDR3: CASSVSGGWNGYTF. CDR3 nucleotides: TGTGCCAGCAGCGTCTCAGGGGGATGGAATGGCTACACCTTC.

This chain joins TRBV27 and TRBJ2-7, with 7 bases aligning to TRBD1. Looked up from germline, CDR1 is MNHEY and CDR2 is SMNVEV (reference sequence). V lost 5 bases to trimming and J lost 2 bases; unmatched junction nucleotides: 6. The CDR3 covers 14 residues. The CDR3: CASSAGTATYEQYF. In DNA, the CDR3 is TGTGCCAGCAGTGCCGGGACAGCCACCTACGAGCAGTACTTC.

V gene TRBV5-4 combines with J gene TRBJ2-1, with TRBD2 matching 9 bases. V was clipped by 3 bases and J by 3 bases; unmatched bases: 7. The CDR3 covers 16 residues. Germline lookup yields CDR1 SGHNT and CDR2 YYREEE (reference sequence). The CDR3 loop reads CASSSLAGENYNEQFF. The CDR3 nucleotides read TGTGCCAGCAGCTCCTTAGCGGGGGAGAACTACAATGAGCAGTTCTTC.

The chain recombines TRBV28 with TRBJ1-5; TRBD1 agrees at 7 bases. Per germline, CDR1 MDHEN and CDR2 SYDVKM. This CDR3 comprises 15 residues. V shed 5 bases, J shed 6 bases, and the junction held 10 bases outside the gene matches. CDR3 bases: TGTGCCAGCAGTATTGACAGGGATCTTCGTCAGCCCCAGCATTTT. The encoded protein is CASSIDRDLRQPQHF.

The chain combines TRBV30 with TRBJ2-3, with 7 bases matching TRBD1. The CDR3 totals 12 residues. CDR1 and CDR2 from the germline V gene are GTSNPN and SVGIG (reference sequence). V gave up 5 bases and J gave up 2 bases; unmatched junction bases: 1. CDR3 DNA: TGTGCCTGGGACAGGGACACAGATACGCAGTATTTT. This translates into CAWDRDTDTQYF.

The J gene is TRBJ1-2, the V gene TRBV9; no definite D call. V was pared by 0 bases and J by 4 bases, with 13 bases between. The CDR3 runs 15 residues. CDR1 and CDR2 from the germline V gene are SGDLS and YYNGEE. The DNA for the CDR3 is TGTGCCAGCAGCGTAGACGTGGGCAGTTTCTATGGCTACACCTTC. It translates to CASSVDVGSFYGYTF.

The J gene is TRBJ2-7, the V gene TRBV6-5; TRBD1 aligns across 11 bases. J gave up 4 bases and V 6 bases, and 8 bases lay outside the gene matches. Germline CDR1 MNHEY, CDR2 SVGAGI. The CDR3 contains 15 residues. CDR3 amino acids: CASSPRTGGFYEQYF. CDR3 sequence (DNA): TGTGCCAGCAGCCCCCGGACAGGGGGCTTTTACGAGCAGTACTTC.

The chain couples TRBV25-1 to TRBJ1-2; TRBD1 aligns across 7 bases. The J segment lost 3 bases and the V segment lost 4 bases, leaving 2 bases of the junction unmatched. The CDR3 contains 13 residues. The germline CDR1 and CDR2 sequences are MGHDK and SYGVNS. DNA of the CDR3: TGTGCCAGCAGTGTAACAGGGGACTATGGCTACACCTTC. Its protein is CASSVTGDYGYTF.

The chain employs TRBV10-2 and TRBJ2-1; 9 nucleotides line up with TRBD2. This CDR3 is built from 19 residues. CDR1 is WSHSY, CDR2 SAAADI, per germline. Germline trimming cut 0 bases from V and 0 bases from J; bases unmatched to any gene: 9. CDR3 nucleotides: TGCGCCAGCAGTGAGTCTAAGCGGGGGGCCCCCCGCTCCTACAATGAGCAGTTCTTC. Protein sequence: CASSESKRGAPRSYNEQFF.

This clone was seen a single time. This chain links TRBV15 with TRBJ1-1; a weak D match, TRBD1 (6 bases). V shed 6 bases and J shed 0 bases, with 8 bases lying between them. Looked up from germline, CDR1 is LNHNV and CDR2 is YYDKDF (reference sequence). This CDR3 comprises 13 residues. CDR3 residues: CATSRTVNTEAFF. Written as DNA, the CDR3 is TGTGCCACCAGTCGGACAGTGAACACTGAAGCTTTCTTT.

In the case of this clone: An end of the junction does not agree with germline; a read error may underlie this. The rearrangement links TRBV18 to TRBJ1-5, with a weak D call TRBD1 (5 bases). Germline V gene lookup returns CDR1 KGHSH and CDR2 LQKENI. The CDR3 totals 14 residues. The CDR3 region has the DNA TGTGCCAGCTCGCCACGGGACTACGATCAGCCCCAGCATTTT. Protein product: CASSPRDYDQPQHF. The full variable domain, in which reference TRBV18 and TRBJ1-5 provide the parts outside the CDR3, is NAGVMQNPRHLVRRRGQEARLRCSPMKGHSHVYWYRQLPEEGLKFMVYLQKENIIDESGMPKERFSAEFPKEGPSILRIQQVVRGDSAAYFCASSPRDYDQPQHFGDGTRLSIL.

The rearrangement uses TRBV11-2 and TRBJ2-5, with 7 bases identical to TRBD2. V gave up 6 bases and J gave up 2 bases; unmatched junction bases: 15. CDR3 length: 17 amino acids. Germline V gene sequence: CDR1 SGHAT, CDR2 FQNNGV. CDR3 DNA: TGTGCCAGCAGTCCACCCCCGCGGGGGAGGTGGCAAGAGACCCAGTACTTC. This encodes CASSPPPRGRWQETQYF.

The genes are TRBV2 and TRBJ2-2; D is ambiguous. Germline V gene data show CDR1 as SNHLY and CDR2 as FYNNEI. This CDR3 contains 12 residues. Deletions cut 1 base from V and 6 bases from J, with 3 bases between. The chain's CDR3 is CASSEGPGELFF. The CDR3, as DNA: TGTGCCAGCAGTGAAGGGCCCGGGGAGCTGTTTTTT.

The chain employs TRBV11-2 and TRBJ1-5; 9 nucleotides match TRBD1. This CDR3 is built from 14 residues. V was pared by 1 base and J by 5 bases, with 0 bases of the junction left unmatched. From germline, CDR1 is SGHAT and CDR2 FQNNGV. The DNA of the CDR3 is TGTGCCAGCAGCTTAGGGACAGGGGATCAGCCCCAGCATTTT. Protein sequence: CASSLGTGDQPQHF. Looking up the rest from reference TRBV11-2 and TRBJ1-5 gives the full variable domain: EAGVAQSPRYKIIEKRQSVAFWCNPISGHATLYWYQQILGQGPKLLIQFQNNGVVDDSQLPKDRFSAERLKGVDSTLKIQPAKLEDSAVYLCASSLGTGDQPQHFGDGTRLSIL.

The chain is built from TRBV19 and TRBJ2-2; 7 nucleotides align to TRBD2. CDR3 length: 14 amino acids. CDR1 is LNHDA and CDR2 is SQIVND in the germline V gene (reference sequence). V lost 11 bases and J lost 2; bases outside the gene matches: 8. CDR3 sequence reads: CAGGGGGNTGELFF. The CDR3 DNA reads as TGTGCCGGAGGCGGCGGGGGAAACACCGGGGAGCTGTTTTTT. The whole variable domain, remainder taken from reference TRBV19 and TRBJ2-2, is DGGITQSPKYLFRKEGQNVTLSCEQNLNHDAMYWYRQDPGQGLRLIYYSQIVNDFQKGDIAEGYSVSREKKESFPLTVTSAQKNPTAFYLCAGGGGGNTGELFFGEGSRLTVL.

This chain uses TRBV19 with TRBJ2-3; the D is unclear. The germline V gene encodes CDR1 LNHDA and CDR2 SQIVND (reference sequence). Trimming removed 4 bases from V and 10 bases from J, with 15 bases in between. This CDR3 has 13 residues. CDR3 DNA: TGTGCCAGTAGTACCCAGATTCTAGAGCCGCAGTATTTT. Translating it yields CASSTQILEPQYF.

This clone has just one count. V usage is TRBV6-1 and J usage is TRBJ1-6; 8 bases are a match to TRBD1. The V and J ends lost 1 base and 10 bases, in that order; junction bases with no gene match: 9. Germline CDR1 reads MNHNS; CDR2 reads SASEGT. The CDR3 consists of 16 residues. The CDR3 is CASSEVGQGGHSPLHF. As DNA, the CDR3 is TGTGCCAGCAGTGAAGTTGGACAGGGAGGTCACTCACCCCTCCACTTT.

This chain joins TRBV2 and TRBJ2-7; D is possibly TRBD1 (6 bases). V lost 9 bases, J lost 4 bases, and 16 bases lay in between. Germline loops: CDR1 SNHLY, CDR2 FYNNEI. CDR3 size: 13 residues. This chain's CDR3 is CASAGTQSYEQYF. CDR3 nucleotides: TGTGCCAGTGCAGGGACACAATCGTACGAGCAGTACTTC.

The CDR3 DNA follows: TGTGCCAGCCTCCCCGTGGGGGGGCCTTACACTGAAGCTTTCTTT. Its protein is CASLPVGGPYTEAFF. The gene calls are TRBV27 and TRBJ1-1; the D gene is possibly TRBD1 (6 bases). CDR3 length: 15 residues. Trimming shortened V by 8 bases and J by 3 bases, and 19 bases separated the two germline ends. CDR1 and CDR2 from the germline V gene are MNHEY and SMNVEV (reference sequence).